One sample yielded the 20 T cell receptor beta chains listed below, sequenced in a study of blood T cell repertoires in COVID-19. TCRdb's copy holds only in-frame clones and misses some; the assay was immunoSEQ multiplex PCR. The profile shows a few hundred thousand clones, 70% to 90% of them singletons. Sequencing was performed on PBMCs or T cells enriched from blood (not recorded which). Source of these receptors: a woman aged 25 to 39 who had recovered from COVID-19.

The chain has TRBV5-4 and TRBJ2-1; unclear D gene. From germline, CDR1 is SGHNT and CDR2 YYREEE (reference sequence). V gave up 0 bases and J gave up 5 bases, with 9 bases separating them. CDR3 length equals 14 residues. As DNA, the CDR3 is TGTGCCAGCAGCTTGGTCTCTCGGGACAATGAGCAGTTCTTC. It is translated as CASSLVSRDNEQFF.

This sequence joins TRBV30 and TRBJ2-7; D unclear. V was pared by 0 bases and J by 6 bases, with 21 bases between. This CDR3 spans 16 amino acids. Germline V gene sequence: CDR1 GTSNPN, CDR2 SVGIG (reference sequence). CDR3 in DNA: TGTGCCTGGAGTGTACCGAATCCCCTCACTATAAGCGAGCAGTACTTC. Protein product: CAWSVPNPLTISEQYF.

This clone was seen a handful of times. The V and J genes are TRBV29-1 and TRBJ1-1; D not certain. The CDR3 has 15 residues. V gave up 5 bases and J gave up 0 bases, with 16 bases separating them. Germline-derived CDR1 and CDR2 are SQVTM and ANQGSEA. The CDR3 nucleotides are TGCAGCGTTTTAGAACAGAGCACGATGAACACTGAAGCTTTCTTT. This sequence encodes CSVLEQSTMNTEAFF.

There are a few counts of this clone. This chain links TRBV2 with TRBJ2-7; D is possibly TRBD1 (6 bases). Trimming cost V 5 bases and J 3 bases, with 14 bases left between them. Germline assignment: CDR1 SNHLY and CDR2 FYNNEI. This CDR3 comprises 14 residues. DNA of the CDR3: TGTGCCAGCAGTTTGTGGACAGTAAACTACGAGCAGTACTTC. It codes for CASSLWTVNYEQYF.

As DNA, the CDR3 is TGTGCCAGTTCGCCGCGGAGGGAGACCCAGTACTTC. This sequence encodes CASSPRRETQYF. The chain has TRBV12-3 or TRBV12-4 and TRBJ2-5; tentative D call: TRBD2 (5 bases). The V gene lost 9 bases and the J gene lost 5 bases, with 13 bases spanning the gap. This CDR3 comprises 12 residues.

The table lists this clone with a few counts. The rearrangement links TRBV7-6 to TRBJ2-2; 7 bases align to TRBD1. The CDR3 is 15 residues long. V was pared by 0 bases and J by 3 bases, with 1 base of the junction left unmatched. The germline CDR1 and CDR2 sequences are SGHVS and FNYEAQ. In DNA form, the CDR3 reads TGTGCCAGCAGCTTAGCAGGGGGCCACACCGGGGAGCTGTTTTTT. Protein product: CASSLAGGHTGELFF.

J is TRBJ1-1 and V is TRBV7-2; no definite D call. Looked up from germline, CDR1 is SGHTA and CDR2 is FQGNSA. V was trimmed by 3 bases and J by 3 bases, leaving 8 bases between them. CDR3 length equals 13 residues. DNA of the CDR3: TGTGCCAGCAGCTTCGCAGTCTACACTGAAGCTTTCTTT. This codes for CASSFAVYTEAFF.

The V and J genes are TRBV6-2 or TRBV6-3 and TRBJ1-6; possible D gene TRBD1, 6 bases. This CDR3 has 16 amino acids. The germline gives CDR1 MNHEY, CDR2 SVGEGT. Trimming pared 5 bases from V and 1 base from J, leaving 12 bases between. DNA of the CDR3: TGTGCCAGCAGTGATCTAGGGGGATCCTATAATTCACCCCTCCACTTT. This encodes CASSDLGGSYNSPLHF.

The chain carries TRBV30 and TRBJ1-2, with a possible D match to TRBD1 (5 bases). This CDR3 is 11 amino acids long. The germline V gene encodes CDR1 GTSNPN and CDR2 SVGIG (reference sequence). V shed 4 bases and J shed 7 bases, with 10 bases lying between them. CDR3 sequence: CAWTDRSGYTF. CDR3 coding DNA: TGTGCCTGGACCGACAGATCTGGCTACACCTTC.

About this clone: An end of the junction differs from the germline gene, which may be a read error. The CDR3 is CASSQDLVGAGELFF. CDR3 nucleotide sequence: TGTGCCAGCAGCCAAGACTTGGTGGGAGCCGGGGAACTGTTTTTT. The chain combines TRBV14 with TRBJ2-2, with D maybe TRBD2 (5 bases). Per germline, CDR1 SGHDN and CDR2 FVKESK. This CDR3 is 15 amino acids long.

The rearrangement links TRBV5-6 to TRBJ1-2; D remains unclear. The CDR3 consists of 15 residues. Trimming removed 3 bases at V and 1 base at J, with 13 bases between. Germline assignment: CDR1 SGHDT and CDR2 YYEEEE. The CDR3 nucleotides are TGTGCCAGCAGCTCCCGGGGAGGGTATAACTATGGCTACACCTTC. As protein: CASSSRGGYNYGYTF.

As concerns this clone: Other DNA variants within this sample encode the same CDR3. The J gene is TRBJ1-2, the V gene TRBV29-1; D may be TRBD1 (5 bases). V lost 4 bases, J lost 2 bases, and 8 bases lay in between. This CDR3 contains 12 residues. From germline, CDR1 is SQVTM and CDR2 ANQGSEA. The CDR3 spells CSVGQSNYGYTF. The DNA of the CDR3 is TGCAGCGTTGGACAGTCGAACTATGGCTACACCTTC.

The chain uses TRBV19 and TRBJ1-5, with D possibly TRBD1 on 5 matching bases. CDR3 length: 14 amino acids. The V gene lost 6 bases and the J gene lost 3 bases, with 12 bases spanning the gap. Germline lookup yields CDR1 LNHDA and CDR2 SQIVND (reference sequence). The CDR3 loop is CASSPGGFNQPQHF. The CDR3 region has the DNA TGTGCCAGTAGCCCGGGGGGGTTCAATCAGCCCCAGCATTTT.

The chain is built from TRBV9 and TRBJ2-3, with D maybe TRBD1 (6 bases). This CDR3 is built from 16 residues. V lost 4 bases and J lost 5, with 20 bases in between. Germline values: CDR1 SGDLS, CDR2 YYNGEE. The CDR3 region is CASSMTGTPGVDTQYF. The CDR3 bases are TGTGCCAGCAGCATGACCGGGACACCCGGGGTAGATACGCAGTATTTT.

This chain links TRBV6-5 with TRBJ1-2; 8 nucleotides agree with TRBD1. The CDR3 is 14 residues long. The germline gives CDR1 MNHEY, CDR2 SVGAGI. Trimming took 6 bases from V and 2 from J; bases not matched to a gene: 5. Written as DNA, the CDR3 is TGTGCCAGCAGAATCAACAGGGGGAACTATGGCTACACCTTC. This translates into CASRINRGNYGYTF.

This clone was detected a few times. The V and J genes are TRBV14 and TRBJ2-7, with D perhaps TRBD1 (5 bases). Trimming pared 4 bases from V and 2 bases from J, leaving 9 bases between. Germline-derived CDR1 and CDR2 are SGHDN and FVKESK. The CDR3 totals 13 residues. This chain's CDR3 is CASSPDIPYEQYF. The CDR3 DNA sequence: TGTGCCAGCAGCCCGGACATTCCCTACGAGCAGTACTTC.

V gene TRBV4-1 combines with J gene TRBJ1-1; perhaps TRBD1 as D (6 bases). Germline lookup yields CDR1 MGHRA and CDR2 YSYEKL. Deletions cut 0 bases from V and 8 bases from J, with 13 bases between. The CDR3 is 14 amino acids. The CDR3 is CASSQDLGGPEAFF. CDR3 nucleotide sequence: TGCGCCAGCAGCCAAGATTTGGGGGGGCCAGAAGCTTTCTTT.

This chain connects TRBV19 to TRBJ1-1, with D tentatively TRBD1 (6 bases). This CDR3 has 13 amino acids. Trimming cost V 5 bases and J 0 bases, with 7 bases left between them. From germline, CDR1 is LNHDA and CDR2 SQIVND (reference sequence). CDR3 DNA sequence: TGTGCCAGTAGTGGGACAATGAACACTGAAGCTTTCTTT. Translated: CASSGTMNTEAFF.

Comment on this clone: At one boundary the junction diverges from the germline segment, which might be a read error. CDR3 coding DNA: TGTGCCAGCAGCTTAGGAATGACTAACACCCTCTTC. Translation: CASSLGMTNTLF. The chain carries TRBV7-8 and TRBJ2-1; possibly TRBD2 for D (5 bases). Germline CDR1 SGHVS, CDR2 FQNEAQ. The CDR3 loop spans 12 amino acids.

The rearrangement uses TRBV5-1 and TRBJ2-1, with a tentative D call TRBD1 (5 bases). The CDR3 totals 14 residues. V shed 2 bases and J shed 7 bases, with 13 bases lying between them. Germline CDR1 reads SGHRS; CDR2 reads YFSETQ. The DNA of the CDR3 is TGCGCCAGCAGCTTAGGCAGGGTCGGTAATGAGCAGTTCTTC. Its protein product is CASSLGRVGNEQFF.